Shown below are 15 T cell receptor beta chains from a single sample sequenced in a study of T-cell reconstitution after alpha-beta-depleted transplantation in children. A library of TCRbeta sequences, prepared with unique molecular identifiers, was generated. TCRdb called the PCR reads again in MiXCR, with one record for every CDR3 protein. This table holds a few hundred thousand distinct CDR3 sequences, 43% found once. Sequenced material: PBMCs, taken before TCRalphabeta/CD19-depleted stem cell transplant. The receptors were gathered from a girl aged 2 to 9 with aplastic anemia, due to receive a stem cell transplant.

There are many counts of this clonotype. The chain couples TRBV29-1 to TRBJ2-1, with 8 bases that match TRBD1. Trimming at V came to 6 bases and at J to 3 bases, leaving 10 bases not matched to a gene. The germline V gene has CDR1 SQVTM and CDR2 ANQGSEA. CDR3 length: 15 residues. The CDR3 reads CSVARTGRDYNEQFF. CDR3 nucleotides: TGCAGCGTGGCTCGGACAGGGCGCGACTACAATGAGCAGTTCTTC.

This chain connects TRBV5-1 to TRBJ2-3; no clear D. Germline V lookup: CDR1 SGHRS, CDR2 YFSETQ. The CDR3 length is 16 residues. V shed 0 bases and J shed 0 bases, with 11 bases lying between them. CDR3: CASSLGGTSSTDTQYF. In DNA form, the CDR3 reads TGCGCCAGCAGCTTGGGAGGTACTTCTAGCACAGATACGCAGTATTTT.

This sequence joins TRBV27 and TRBJ1-1; no reliable D call. The V end lost 6 bases, the J end lost 0 bases, and 20 bases lay between the germline ends. The CDR3 consists of 17 residues. Germline-derived CDR1 and CDR2 are MNHEY and SMNVEV (reference sequence). CDR3 sequence: CASSHIRAVVLNTEAFF. CDR3 coding DNA: TGTGCCAGCAGCCATATCCGGGCCGTTGTCTTGAACACTGAAGCTTTCTTT.

The J gene is TRBJ2-3, the V gene TRBV20-1; D tentatively reads TRBD1 or TRBD2 (5 bases each). The CDR3 length is 15 residues. CDR1 is DFQATT and CDR2 is SNEGSKA in the germline V gene (reference sequence). Trimming cost V 3 bases and J 2 bases, with 15 bases left between them. CDR3 nucleotide sequence: TGCAGTGCTAGTGGGGCTGGGGGAGTCACAGATACGCAGTATTTT. This gives the protein CSASGAGGVTDTQYF.

This clonotype was found a few times. The chain uses TRBV6-5 and TRBJ1-1; D gene ambiguous. Germline V gene lookup returns CDR1 MNHEY and CDR2 SVGAGI. This CDR3 is 15 amino acids long. Trimming cost V 0 bases and J 1 base, with 9 bases left between them. CDR3 amino acids: CASSYSVWGNTEAFF. Written as DNA, the CDR3 is TGTGCCAGCAGTTACTCGGTTTGGGGGAACACTGAAGCTTTCTTT.

This clonotype was seen ten or more times. The chain has TRBV20-1 and TRBJ2-7, with D maybe TRBD2 (5 bases). V lost 1 base to trimming and J lost 2 bases, with 9 bases between them. This CDR3 spans 13 amino acids. The V gene's germline CDR1 is DFQATT and CDR2 SNEGSKA (reference sequence). CDR3 in amino acids: CSARGMRAYEQYF. The CDR3 coding sequence is TGCAGTGCTAGAGGAATGCGGGCCTACGAGCAGTACTTC.

The chain's CDR3 is CASSPLQGRQDGYTF. The CDR3 DNA is TGTGCCAGCAGTCCCTTACAGGGGCGGCAGGATGGCTACACCTTC. The chain recombines TRBV27 with TRBJ1-2, with TRBD1 matching 7 bases. Germline CDR1 is MNHEY and CDR2 is SMNVEV (reference sequence). CDR3 length: 15 residues. With 5 bases clipped from V and 6 bases from J, the junction kept 12 bases outside the gene matches.

CDR3 sequence (DNA): TGCAGTGCTAGAGCCTTTGCCGACTCTGGAAACACCATATATTTT. The encoded protein is CSARAFADSGNTIYF. The chain couples TRBV20-1 to TRBJ1-3; D gene uncertain. The CDR3 spans 15 residues. Trimming left V 1 base short and J 0 bases short, with 10 bases between. Germline lookup yields CDR1 DFQATT and CDR2 SNEGSKA (reference sequence).

The chain joins TRBV18 to TRBJ2-7, with unresolved D. The CDR3 runs to 13 residues. Germline values: CDR1 KGHSH, CDR2 LQKENI. The V and J ends lost 0 bases and 7 bases respectively, with 10 bases between them. CDR3 sequence (DNA): TGTGCCAGCTCACCACCGAATAGAGAAGAGCAGTACTTC. Translating it yields CASSPPNREEQYF. The whole variable domain, filled in from reference TRBV18 and TRBJ2-7, reads NAGVMQNPRHLVRRRGQEARLRCSPMKGHSHVYWYRQLPEEGLKFMVYLQKENIIDESGMPKERFSAEFPKEGPSILRIQQVVRGDSAAYFCASSPPNREEQYFGPGTRLTVT.

The gene calls are TRBV6-1 and TRBJ2-1; a weak D match, TRBD2 (5 bases). V lost 6 bases to trimming and J lost 6 bases, with 15 bases between them. This CDR3 is 14 amino acids long. Germline CDR1 MNHNS, CDR2 SASEGT. The CDR3, as DNA: TGTGCCAGCAGACCCGGAAGCGAGGGCAATGAGCAGTTCTTC. It codes for CASRPGSEGNEQFF.

The chain recombines TRBV6-1 with TRBJ2-3; 7 bases are a match to TRBD2. This CDR3 has 17 residues. Germline V CDR1 and CDR2: MNHNS, SASEGT. V was clipped by 5 bases and J by 0 bases; unmatched bases: 11. The DNA for the CDR3 is TGTGCCAGCAGTCCCCACCGGAGTAGCGGGAGCACAGATACGCAGTATTTT. As protein: CASSPHRSSGSTDTQYF.

This clonotype was detected many times. J is TRBJ2-5 and V is TRBV29-1, with no clear D. The V gene's germline CDR1 is SQVTM and CDR2 ANQGSEA. V dropped 2 bases and J dropped 4 bases, with 23 bases sitting between them. The CDR3 loop spans 17 amino acids. The CDR3 DNA is TGCAGCGTTGAAAAATTTCGCCTCGAAAGAAGCCCAGAGACCCAGTACTTC. This codes for CSVEKFRLERSPETQYF.

This clonotype showed up just a few times. The chain links TRBV7-2 to TRBJ2-7, with D perhaps TRBD1 (6 bases). The germline V gene encodes CDR1 SGHTA and CDR2 FQGNSA. The CDR3 extends over 12 amino acids. V lost 4 bases, J lost 4 bases, and 8 bases lay in between. Here the CDR3 reads CASSWDMYEQYF. In DNA form, the CDR3 reads TGTGCCAGCAGCTGGGACATGTACGAGCAGTACTTC.

The chain is built from TRBV7-2 and TRBJ2-7, with TRBD2 identical over 10 bases. The CDR3 runs to 15 residues. Germline CDR1 is SGHTA and CDR2 is FQGNSA. V lost 8 bases and J lost 4; bases outside the gene matches: 11. The CDR3 nucleotides are TGTGCCAGCGGCCTCGGGGGACTAGCGAATTACGAGCAGTACTTC. As protein: CASGLGGLANYEQYF.

CDR3 amino acids: CASSLGTGASYEQYF. The CDR3 DNA reads TGTGCCAGCAGCCTTGGGACAGGGGCCTCCTACGAGCAGTACTTC. The rearrangement uses TRBV11-2 and TRBJ2-7; 10 nucleotides agree with TRBD1. CDR1 is SGHAT and CDR2 is FQNNGV in the germline V gene. V was clipped by 5 bases and J by 0 bases; unmatched bases: 4. The CDR3 length is 15 residues.